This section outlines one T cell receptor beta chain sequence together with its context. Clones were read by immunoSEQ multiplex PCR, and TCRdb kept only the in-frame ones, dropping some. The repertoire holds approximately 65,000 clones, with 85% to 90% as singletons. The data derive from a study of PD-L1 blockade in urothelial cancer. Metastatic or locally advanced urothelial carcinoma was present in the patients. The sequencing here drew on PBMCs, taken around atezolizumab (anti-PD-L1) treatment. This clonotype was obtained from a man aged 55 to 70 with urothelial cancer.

The CDR3 spells CASSLGQNYGYTF. In DNA form, the CDR3 reads TGCGCCAGCAGCTTGGGACAGAACTATGGCTACACCTTC. This sequence joins TRBV5-1 and TRBJ1-2, with a tentative D call TRBD1 (5 bases). Trimming cost V 0 bases and J 2 bases, with 5 bases left between them. The CDR3 spans 13 residues. The germline V gene has CDR1 SGHRS and CDR2 YFSETQ.